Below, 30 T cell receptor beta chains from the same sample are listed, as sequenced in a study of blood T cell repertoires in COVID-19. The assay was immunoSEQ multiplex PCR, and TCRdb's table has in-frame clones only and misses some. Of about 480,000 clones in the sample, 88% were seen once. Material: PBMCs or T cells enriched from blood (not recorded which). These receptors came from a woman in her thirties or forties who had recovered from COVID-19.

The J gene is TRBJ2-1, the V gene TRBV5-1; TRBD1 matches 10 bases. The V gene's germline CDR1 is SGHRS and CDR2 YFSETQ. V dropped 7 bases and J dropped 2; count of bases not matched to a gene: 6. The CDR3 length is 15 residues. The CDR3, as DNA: TGCGCCAGCTGGGAGACAGGGGGCGCCTACAATGAGCAGTTCTTC. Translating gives CASWETGGAYNEQFF.

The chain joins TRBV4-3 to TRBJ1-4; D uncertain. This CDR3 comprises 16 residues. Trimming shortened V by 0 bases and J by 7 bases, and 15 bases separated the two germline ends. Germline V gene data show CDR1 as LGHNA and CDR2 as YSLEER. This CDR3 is CASSQDSVHLGEKLFF. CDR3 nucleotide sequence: TGCGCCAGCAGCCAAGATAGCGTCCATTTGGGTGAAAAACTGTTTTTT.

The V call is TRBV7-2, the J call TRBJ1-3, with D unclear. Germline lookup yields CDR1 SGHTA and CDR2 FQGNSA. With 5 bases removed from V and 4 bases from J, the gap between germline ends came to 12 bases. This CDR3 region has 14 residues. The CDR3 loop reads CASSLLFGGNTIYF. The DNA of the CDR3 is TGTGCCAGCAGCCTACTATTTGGCGGAAACACCATATATTTT.

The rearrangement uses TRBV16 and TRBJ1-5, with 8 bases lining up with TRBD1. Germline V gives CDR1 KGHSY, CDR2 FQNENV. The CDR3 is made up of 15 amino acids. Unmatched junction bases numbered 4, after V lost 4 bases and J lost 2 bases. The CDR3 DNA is TGTGCCAGCAGCCCCATGACAGGGGGCAATCAGCCCCAGCATTTT. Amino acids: CASSPMTGGNQPQHF.

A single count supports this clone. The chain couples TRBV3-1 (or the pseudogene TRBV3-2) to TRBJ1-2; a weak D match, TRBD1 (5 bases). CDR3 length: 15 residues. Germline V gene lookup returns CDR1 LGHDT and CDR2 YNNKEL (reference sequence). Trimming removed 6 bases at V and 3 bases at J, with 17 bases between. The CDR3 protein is CASSQQGFSHYGYTF. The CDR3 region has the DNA TGTGCCAGCAGTCAGCAGGGTTTCTCTCACTATGGCTACACCTTC.

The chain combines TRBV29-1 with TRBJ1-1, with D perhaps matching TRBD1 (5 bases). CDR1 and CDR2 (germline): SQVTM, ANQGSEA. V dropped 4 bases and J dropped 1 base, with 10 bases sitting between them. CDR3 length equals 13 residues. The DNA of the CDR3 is TGCAGCGTTGCGGCGGGGCCGAACACTGAAGCTTTCTTT. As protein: CSVAAGPNTEAFF.

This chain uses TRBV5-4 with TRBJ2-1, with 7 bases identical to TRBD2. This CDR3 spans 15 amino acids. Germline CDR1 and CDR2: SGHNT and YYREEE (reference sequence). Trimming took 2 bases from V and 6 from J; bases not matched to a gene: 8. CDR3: CASSLGGRAINEQFF. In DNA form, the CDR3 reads TGTGCCAGCAGCTTAGGTGGGAGGGCCATCAATGAGCAGTTCTTC.

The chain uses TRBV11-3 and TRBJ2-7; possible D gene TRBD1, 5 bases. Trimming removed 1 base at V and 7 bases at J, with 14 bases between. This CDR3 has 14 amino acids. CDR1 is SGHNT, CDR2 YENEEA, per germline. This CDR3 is CASSLGGRAREQYF. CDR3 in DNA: TGTGCCAGCAGCTTAGGGGGCAGGGCAAGGGAGCAGTACTTC.

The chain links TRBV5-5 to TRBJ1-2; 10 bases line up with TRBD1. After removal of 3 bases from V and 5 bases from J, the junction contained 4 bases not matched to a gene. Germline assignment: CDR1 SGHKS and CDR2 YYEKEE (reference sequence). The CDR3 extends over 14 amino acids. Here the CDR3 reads CASSSSGQGYGYTF. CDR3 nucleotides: TGTGCCAGCAGCTCTTCGGGACAGGGGTATGGCTACACCTTC.

The CDR3 here is CASSLGTFNGYTF. CDR3 nucleotides: TGTGCCAGCAGCTTAGGGACATTCAATGGCTACACCTTC. The J gene is TRBJ1-2, the V gene TRBV7-2; D might be TRBD1 (5 bases). Germline lookup yields CDR1 SGHTA and CDR2 FQGNSA. V lost 1 base, J lost 6 bases, and 9 bases lay in between. This CDR3 is built from 13 residues.

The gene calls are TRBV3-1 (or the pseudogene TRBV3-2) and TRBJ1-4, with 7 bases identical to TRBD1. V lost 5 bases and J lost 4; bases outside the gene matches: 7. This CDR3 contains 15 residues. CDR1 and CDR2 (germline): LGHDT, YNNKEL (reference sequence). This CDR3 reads CASSSGGLFNEKLFF. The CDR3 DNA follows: TGTGCCAGCAGCTCAGGGGGTCTTTTTAATGAAAAACTGTTTTTT.

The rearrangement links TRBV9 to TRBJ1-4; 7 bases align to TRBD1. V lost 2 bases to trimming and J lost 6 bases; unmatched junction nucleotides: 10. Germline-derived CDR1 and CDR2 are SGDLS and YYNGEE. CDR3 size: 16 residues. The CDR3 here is CASSVPRGVGYEKLFF. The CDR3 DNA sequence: TGTGCCAGCAGCGTCCCCAGGGGGGTAGGGTATGAAAAACTGTTTTTT.

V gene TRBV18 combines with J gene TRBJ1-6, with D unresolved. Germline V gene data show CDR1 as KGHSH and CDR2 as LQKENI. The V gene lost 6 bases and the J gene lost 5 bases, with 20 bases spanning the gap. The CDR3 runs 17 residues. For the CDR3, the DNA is TGTGCCAGCTCTCCCACCCCGAGCAGTGCGGATAATTCACCCCTCCACTTT. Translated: CASSPTPSSADNSPLHF.

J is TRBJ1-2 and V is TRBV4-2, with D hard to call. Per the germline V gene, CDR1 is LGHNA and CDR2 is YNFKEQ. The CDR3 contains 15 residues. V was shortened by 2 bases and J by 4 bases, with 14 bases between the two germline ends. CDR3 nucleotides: TGTGCCAGCAGCCAACGGGGAACCCTGGGCTATGGCTACACCTTC. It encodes CASSQRGTLGYGYTF.

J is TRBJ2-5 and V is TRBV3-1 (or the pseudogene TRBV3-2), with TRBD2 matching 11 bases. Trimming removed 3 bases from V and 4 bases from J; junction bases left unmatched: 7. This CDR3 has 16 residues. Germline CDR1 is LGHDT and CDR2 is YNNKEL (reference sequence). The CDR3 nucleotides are TGTGCCAGCAGCCATAGCGGGAGGGCCTACGGAGAGACCCAGTACTTC. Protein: CASSHSGRAYGETQYF.

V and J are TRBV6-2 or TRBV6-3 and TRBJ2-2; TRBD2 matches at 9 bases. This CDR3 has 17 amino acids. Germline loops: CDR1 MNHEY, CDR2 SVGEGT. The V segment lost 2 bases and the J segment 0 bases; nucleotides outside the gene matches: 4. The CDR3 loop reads CASSYRLAGSNTGELFF. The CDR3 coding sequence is TGTGCCAGCAGTTACAGGCTAGCGGGATCGAACACCGGGGAGCTGTTTTTT.

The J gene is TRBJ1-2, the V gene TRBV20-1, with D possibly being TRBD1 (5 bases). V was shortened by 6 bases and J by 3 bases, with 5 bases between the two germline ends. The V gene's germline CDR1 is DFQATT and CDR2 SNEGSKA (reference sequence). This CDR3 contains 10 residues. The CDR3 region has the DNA TGCAGTGCAGGGGACTATGGCTACACCTTC. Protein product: CSAGDYGYTF.

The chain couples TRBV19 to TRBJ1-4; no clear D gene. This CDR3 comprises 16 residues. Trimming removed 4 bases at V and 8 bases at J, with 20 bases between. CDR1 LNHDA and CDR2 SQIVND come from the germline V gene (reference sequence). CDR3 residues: CASSTRPGGWTEKLFF. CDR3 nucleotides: TGTGCCAGTAGTACCCGACCCGGAGGTTGGACGGAAAAACTGTTTTTT.

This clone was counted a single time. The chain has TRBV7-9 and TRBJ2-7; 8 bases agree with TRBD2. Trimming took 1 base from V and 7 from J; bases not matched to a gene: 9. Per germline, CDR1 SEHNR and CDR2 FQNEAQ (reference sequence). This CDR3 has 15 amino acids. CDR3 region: CASSLETGGPGEQYF. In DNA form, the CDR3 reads TGTGCCAGCAGCTTAGAGACGGGAGGGCCGGGAGAGCAGTACTTC.

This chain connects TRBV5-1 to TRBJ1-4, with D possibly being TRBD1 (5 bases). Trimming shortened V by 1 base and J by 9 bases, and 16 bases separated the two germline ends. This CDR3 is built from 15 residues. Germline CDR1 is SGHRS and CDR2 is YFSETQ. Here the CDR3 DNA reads TGCGCCAGCAGCTTGCTCGAGGAGGGGATGAAAAAACTGTTTTTT. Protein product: CASSLLEEGMKKLFF.

CDR3 nucleotide sequence: TGTGCCAGCTCACCACGGGGACAGTGGACCTCTGGGGCCAACGTCCTGACTTTC. Amino acids: CASSPRGQWTSGANVLTF. V and J are TRBV18 and TRBJ2-6, with 7 bases that match TRBD1. Per the germline V gene, CDR1 is KGHSH and CDR2 is LQKENI. Trimming cost V 1 base and J 0 bases; bases outside gene matches: 6. The CDR3 contains 18 residues.

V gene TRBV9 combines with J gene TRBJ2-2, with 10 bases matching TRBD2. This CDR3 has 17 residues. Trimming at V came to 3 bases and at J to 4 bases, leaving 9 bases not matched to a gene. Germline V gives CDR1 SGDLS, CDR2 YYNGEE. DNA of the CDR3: TGTGCCAGCAGCGACTCATCTAGCGGGAGTGTCACCGGGGAGCTGTTTTTT. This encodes CASSDSSSGSVTGELFF.

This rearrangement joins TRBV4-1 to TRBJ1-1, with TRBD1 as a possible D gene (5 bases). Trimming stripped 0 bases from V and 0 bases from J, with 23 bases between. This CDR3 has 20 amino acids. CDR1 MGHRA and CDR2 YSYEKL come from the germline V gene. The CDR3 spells CASSQDGPGTTILLNTEAFF. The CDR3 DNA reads TGCGCCAGCAGCCAAGATGGGCCCGGGACTACCATCCTTTTGAACACTGAAGCTTTCTTT.

CDR3 nucleotides: TGCGCCAGCAGCTTGGAGACAGGAATATACGGCTACACCTTC. It encodes CASSLETGIYGYTF. V usage is TRBV5-1 and J usage is TRBJ1-2; a weak D match, TRBD1 (6 bases). Germline V gives CDR1 SGHRS, CDR2 YFSETQ. The CDR3 has 14 amino acids. V lost 0 bases to trimming and J lost 8 bases, with 14 bases between them.

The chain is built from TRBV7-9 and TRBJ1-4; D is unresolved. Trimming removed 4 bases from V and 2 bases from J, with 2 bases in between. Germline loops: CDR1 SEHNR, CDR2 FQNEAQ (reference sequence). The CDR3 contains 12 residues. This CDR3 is CASSSTNEKLFF. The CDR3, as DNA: TGTGCCAGCAGCTCGACTAATGAAAAACTGTTTTTT.

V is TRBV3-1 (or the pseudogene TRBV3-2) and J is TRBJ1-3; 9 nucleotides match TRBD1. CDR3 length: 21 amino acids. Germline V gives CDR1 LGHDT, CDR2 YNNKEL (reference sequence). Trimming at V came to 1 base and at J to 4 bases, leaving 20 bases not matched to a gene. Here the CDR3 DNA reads TGTGCCAGCAGCCAAGTGCGAGAATTACTTTTACCGGGACAGGGAGGAAACACCATATATTTT. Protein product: CASSQVRELLLPGQGGNTIYF.

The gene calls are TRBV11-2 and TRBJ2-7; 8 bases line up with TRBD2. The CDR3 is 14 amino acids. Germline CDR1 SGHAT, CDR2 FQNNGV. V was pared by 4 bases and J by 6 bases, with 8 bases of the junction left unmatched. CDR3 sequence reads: CASSSDGTRVEQYF. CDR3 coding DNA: TGTGCCAGCAGCTCAGATGGGACTAGAGTCGAGCAGTACTTC.

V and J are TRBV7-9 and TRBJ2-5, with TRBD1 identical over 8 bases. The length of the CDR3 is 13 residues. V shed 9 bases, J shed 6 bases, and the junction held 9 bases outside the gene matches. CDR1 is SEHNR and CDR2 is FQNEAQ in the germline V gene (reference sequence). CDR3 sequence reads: CASQTGAEQTQYF. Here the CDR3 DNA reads TGTGCCAGTCAGACAGGGGCAGAGCAGACCCAGTACTTC.

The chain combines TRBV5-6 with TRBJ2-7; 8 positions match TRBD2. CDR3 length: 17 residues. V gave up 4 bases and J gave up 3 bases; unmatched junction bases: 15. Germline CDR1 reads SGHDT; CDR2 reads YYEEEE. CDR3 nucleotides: TGTGCCAGCAGCCCCGAGCCGACTAGCGAACACCTCTACGAGCAGTACTTC. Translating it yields CASSPEPTSEHLYEQYF.

The chain's CDR3 is CASRPPLGTPGGNYGYTF. The CDR3, as DNA: TGTGCCAGCAGACCCCCGCTGGGGACGCCGGGAGGCAACTATGGCTACACCTTC. V usage is TRBV7-8 and J usage is TRBJ1-2; a possible D gene is TRBD1 (5 bases). Trimming stripped 6 bases from V and 2 bases from J, with 25 bases between. The CDR3 has 18 residues. Germline V CDR1 and CDR2: SGHVS, FQNEAQ.